What follows describes a single T cell receptor beta chain. The sequenced patients had an expansion of CD8+CD57+ cells seen by flow cytometry. Each of the patients presented with severe acquired aplastic anemia. No therapy was given to patients before blood sampling. The data originate from a study of CD8+CD57+ T cells in acquired aplastic anemia. With 0 bases removed from V and 1 base from J, the gap between germline ends came to 10 bases. CDR3 length: 15 residues. From germline, CDR1 is LNHNV and CDR2 YYDKDF (reference sequence). Profiling of TCR beta VDJ combinations and CDR3 sequences used genomic DNA as template. MiXCR, applied by TCRdb to the reads, yields one record per CDR3 protein. Among about 180,000 distinct CDR3 sequences listed, over 40% were seen once.

Sequenced input: sorted CD4+, CD8+, or CD8+CD57+ T cells (not recorded which) from PBMCs. This chain joins TRBV15 and TRBJ2-7, with D perhaps TRBD2 (5 bases). The TCR comes from a human donor with aplastic anemia. Written as DNA, the CDR3 is TGTGCCACCAGCAGAGATCCTGGAGGTTCCTACGAGCAGTACTTC. Protein sequence: CATSRDPGGSYEQYF. Using reference TRBV15 and TRBJ2-7 for the parts outside the CDR3, the full variable domain is DAMVIQNPRYQVTQFGKPVTLSCSQTLNHNVMYWYQQKSSQAPKLLFHYYDKDFNNEADTPDNFQSRRPNTSFCFLDIRSPGLGDTAMYLCATSRDPGGSYEQYFGPGTRLTVT.